This TCR beta chain was captured by sequencing in a study of T cells in Graves' hyperthyroidism and ophthalmopathy. Germline CDR1 LGHDT, CDR2 YNNKEL (reference sequence). The length of the CDR3 is 12 residues. Trimming left V 1 base short and J 6 bases short, with 3 bases between. Patients were excluded for uncontrolled infection, other autoimmune disease, pregnancy or lactation. For the diagnoses, clinical symptoms, serum thyroxine and TRAb, thyroid ultrasound and orbital computed tomography were used. The blood specimen was taken at initial hyperthyroidism diagnosis, before any ophthalmopathy symptoms. PBMCs were sourced from over 8.5 ml fresh peripheral blood. Amplification of TCR beta CDR3 regions was performed using RNA transcripts as template. HTBI primers were the set used in a first-round RT-PCR of the TCR CDR3. Using its own MiXCR run on the multiplex PCR reads, TCRdb lists one record per CDR3 protein. The table records approximately 260,000 distinct CDR3 sequences, about 16% of them present only once.

This clonotype has a handful of counts. V usage is TRBV3-1 and J usage is TRBJ2-2; unclear D gene. Sequences were obtained from blood. The clonotype was recovered from a woman aged 45-60 years with Graves' hyperthyroidism that later progressed to Graves' ophthalmopathy. Written as DNA, the CDR3 is TGTGCCAGCAGCCAAGGGTCCGGGGAGCTGTTTTTT. This translates into CASSQGSGELFF.